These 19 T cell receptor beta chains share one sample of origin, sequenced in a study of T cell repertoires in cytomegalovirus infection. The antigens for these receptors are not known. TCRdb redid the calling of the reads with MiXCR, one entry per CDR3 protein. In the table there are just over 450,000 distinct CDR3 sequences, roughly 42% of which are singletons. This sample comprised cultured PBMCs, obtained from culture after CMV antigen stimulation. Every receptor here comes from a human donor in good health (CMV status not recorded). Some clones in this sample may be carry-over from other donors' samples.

In DNA form, the CDR3 reads TGCAGTGCTAGGGGGCAAATCTCCTACGAGCAGTACTTC. Encoded protein: CSARGQISYEQYF. The V and J genes are TRBV20-1 and TRBJ2-7; tentatively, D is TRBD1 (5 bases). Germline assignment: CDR1 DFQATT and CDR2 SNEGSKA (reference sequence). Trimming pared 3 bases from V and 0 bases from J, leaving 9 bases between. There are 13 residues in the CDR3.

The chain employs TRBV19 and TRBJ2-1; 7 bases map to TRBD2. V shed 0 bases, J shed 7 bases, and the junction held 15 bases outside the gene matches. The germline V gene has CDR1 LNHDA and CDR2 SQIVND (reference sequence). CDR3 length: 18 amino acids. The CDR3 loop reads CASSIDRPWTRSDNEQFF. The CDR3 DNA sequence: TGTGCCAGTAGTATAGATAGACCTTGGACTAGGTCTGATAATGAGCAGTTCTTC. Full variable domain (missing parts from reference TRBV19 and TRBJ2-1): DGGITQSPKYLFRKEGQNVTLSCEQNLNHDAMYWYRQDPGQGLRLIYYSQIVNDFQKGDIAEGYSVSREKKESFPLTVTSAQKNPTAFYLCASSIDRPWTRSDNEQFFGPGTRLTVL.

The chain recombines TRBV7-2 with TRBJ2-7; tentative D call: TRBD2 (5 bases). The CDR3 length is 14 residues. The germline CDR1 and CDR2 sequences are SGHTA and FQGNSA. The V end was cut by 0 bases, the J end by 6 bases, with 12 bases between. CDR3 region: CASSLAAGVPEQYF. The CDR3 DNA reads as TGTGCCAGCAGCTTAGCTGCCGGGGTCCCCGAGCAGTACTTC.

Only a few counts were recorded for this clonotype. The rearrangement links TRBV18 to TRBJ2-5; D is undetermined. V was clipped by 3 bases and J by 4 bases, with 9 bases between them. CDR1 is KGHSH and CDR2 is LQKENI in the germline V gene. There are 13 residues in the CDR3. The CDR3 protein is CASSPGVAETQYF. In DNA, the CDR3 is TGTGCCAGCTCACCGGGCGTAGCAGAGACCCAGTACTTC.

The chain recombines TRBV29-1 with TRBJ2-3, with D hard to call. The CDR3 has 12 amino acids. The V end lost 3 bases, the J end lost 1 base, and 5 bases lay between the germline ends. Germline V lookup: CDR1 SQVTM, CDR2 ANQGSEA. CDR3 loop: CSVDEGTDTQYF. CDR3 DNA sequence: TGCAGCGTTGATGAGGGCACAGATACGCAGTATTTT.

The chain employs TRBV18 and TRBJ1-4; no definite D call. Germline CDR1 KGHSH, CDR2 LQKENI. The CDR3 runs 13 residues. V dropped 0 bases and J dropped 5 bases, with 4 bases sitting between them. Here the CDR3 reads CASSPPLNEKLFF. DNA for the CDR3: TGTGCCAGCTCACCACCGTTAAATGAAAAACTGTTTTTT.

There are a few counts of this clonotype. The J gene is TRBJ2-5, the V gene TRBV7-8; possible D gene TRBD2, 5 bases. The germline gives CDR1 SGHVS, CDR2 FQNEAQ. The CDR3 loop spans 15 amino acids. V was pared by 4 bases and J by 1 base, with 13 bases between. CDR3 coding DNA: TGTGCCAGCAGCTCCTACACCGGGATCCAAGAGACCCAGTACTTC. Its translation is CASSSYTGIQETQYF.

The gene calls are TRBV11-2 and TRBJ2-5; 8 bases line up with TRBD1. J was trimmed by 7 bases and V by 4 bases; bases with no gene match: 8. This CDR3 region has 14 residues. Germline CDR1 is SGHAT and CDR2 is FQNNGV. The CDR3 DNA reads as TGTGCCAGCAGCTCGACAGGGGTGTCCGGGACCCAGTACTTC. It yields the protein CASSSTGVSGTQYF.

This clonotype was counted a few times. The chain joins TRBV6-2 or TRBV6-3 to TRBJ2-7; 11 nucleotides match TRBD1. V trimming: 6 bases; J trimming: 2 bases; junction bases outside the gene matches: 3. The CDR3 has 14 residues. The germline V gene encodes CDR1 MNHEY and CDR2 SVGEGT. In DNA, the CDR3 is TGTGCCAGCAGGCGGGACAGGGGGGCCTACGAGCAGTACTTC. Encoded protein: CASRRDRGAYEQYF.

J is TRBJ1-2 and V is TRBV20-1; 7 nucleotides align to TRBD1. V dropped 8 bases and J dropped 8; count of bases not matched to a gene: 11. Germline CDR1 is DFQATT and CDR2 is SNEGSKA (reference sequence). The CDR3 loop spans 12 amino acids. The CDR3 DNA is TGCAGTATCCAGGGGGATGGTTGGGGCTACACCTTC. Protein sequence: CSIQGDGWGYTF.

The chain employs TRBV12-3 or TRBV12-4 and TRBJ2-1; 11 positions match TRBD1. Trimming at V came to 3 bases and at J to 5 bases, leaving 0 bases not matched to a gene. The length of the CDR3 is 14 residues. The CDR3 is CASSLDRGHNEQFF. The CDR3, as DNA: TGTGCCAGCAGTTTGGACAGGGGGCACAATGAGCAGTTCTTC.

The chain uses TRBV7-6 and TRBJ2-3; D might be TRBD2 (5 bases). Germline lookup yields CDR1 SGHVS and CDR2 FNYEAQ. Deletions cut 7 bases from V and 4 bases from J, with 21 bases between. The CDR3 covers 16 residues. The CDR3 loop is CASNTGITSTSDTQYF. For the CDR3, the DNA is TGTGCCAGCAACACCGGAATAACTAGTACCTCAGATACGCAGTATTTT.

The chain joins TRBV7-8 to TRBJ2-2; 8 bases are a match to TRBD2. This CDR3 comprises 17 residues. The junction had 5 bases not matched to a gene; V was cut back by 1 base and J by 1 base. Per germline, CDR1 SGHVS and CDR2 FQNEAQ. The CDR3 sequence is CASSLGTSRKNTGELFF. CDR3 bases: TGTGCCAGCAGCTTAGGGACTAGCAGAAAGAACACCGGGGAGCTGTTTTTT.

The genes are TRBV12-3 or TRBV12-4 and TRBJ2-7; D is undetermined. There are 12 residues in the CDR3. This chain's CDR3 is CAVGSPKGEQYF. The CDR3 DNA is TGTGCGGTCGGAAGCCCCAAGGGCGAGCAGTACTTC.

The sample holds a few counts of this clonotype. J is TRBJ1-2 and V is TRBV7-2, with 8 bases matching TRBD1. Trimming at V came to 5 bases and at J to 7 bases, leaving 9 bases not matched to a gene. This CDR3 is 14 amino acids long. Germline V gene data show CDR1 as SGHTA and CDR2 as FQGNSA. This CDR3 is CASSPSQGVGGYTF. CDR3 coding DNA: TGTGCCAGCAGCCCATCACAGGGGGTGGGTGGCTACACCTTC.

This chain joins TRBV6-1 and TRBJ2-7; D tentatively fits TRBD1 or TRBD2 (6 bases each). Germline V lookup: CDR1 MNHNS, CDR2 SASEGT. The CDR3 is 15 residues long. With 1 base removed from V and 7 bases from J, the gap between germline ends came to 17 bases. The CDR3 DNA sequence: TGTGCCAGCAGTGAAGTTGGGGGGCTAAATCGTGAGCAGTACTTC. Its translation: CASSEVGGLNREQYF.

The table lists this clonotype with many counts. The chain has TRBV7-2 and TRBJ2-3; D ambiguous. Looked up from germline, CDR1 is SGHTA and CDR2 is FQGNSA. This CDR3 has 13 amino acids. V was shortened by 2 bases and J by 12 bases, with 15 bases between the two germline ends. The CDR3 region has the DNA TGTGCCAGCAGCTTACCGTCGCTCTCACGCCAGTATTTT. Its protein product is CASSLPSLSRQYF.

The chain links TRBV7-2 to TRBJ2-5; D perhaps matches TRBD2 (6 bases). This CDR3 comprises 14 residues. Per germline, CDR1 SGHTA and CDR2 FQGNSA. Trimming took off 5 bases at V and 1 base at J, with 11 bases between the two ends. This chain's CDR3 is CASSRGLIQETQYF. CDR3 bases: TGTGCCAGCAGCCGTGGACTAATCCAAGAGACCCAGTACTTC.

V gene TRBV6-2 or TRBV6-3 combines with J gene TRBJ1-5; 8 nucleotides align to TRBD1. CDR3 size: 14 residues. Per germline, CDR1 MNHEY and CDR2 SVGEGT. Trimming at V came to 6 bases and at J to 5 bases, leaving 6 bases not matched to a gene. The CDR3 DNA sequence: TGTGCCAGCAGCCCCGGGACAGGTTATCAGCCCCAGCATTTT. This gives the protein CASSPGTGYQPQHF.